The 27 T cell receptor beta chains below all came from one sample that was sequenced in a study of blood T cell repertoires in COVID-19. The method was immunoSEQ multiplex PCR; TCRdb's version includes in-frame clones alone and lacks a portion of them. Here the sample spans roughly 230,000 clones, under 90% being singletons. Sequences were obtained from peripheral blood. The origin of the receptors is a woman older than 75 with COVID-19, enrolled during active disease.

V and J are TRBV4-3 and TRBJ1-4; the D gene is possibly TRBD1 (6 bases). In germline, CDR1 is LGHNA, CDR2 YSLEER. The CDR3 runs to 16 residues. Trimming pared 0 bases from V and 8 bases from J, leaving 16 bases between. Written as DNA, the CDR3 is TGCGCCAGCAGCCAAGATTTCAGGGGCGGAAAGGAAAAACTGTTTTTT. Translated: CASSQDFRGGKEKLFF.

This CDR3 reads CASSLLQPGPRSEDTQYF. The CDR3 DNA reads as TGTGCCAGCAGCTTGTTACAGCCCGGCCCCCGCTCTGAAGATACGCAGTATTTT. The gene calls are TRBV5-5 and TRBJ2-3, with D uncertain. The CDR3 spans 18 residues. Germline lookup yields CDR1 SGHKS and CDR2 YYEKEE (reference sequence). V shed 1 base and J shed 5 bases, with 23 bases lying between them.

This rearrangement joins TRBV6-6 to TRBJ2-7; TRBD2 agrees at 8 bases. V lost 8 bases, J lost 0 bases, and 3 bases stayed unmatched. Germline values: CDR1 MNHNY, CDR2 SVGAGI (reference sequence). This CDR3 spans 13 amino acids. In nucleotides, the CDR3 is TGTGCCAGCGACGGGGGGGGCTCCTACGAGCAGTACTTC. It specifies CASDGGGSYEQYF.

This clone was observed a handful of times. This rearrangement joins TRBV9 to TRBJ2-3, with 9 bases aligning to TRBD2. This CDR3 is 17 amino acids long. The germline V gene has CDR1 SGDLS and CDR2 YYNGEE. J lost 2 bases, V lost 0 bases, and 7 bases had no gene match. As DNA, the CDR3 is TGTGCCAGCAGCGTAGGAAGAGGCGGGGGGGCCACAGATACGCAGTATTTT. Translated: CASSVGRGGGATDTQYF. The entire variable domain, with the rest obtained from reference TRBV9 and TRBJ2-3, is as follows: DSGVTQTPKHLITATGQRVTLRCSPRSGDLSVYWYQQSLDQGLQFLIQYYNGEERAKGNILERFSAQQFPDLHSELNLSSLELGDSALYFCASSVGRGGGATDTQYFGPGTRLTVL.

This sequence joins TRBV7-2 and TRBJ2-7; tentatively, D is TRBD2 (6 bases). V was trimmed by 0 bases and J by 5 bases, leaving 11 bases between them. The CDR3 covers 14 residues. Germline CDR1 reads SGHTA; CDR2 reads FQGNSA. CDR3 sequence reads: CASSLAGGDDEQYF. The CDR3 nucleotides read TGTGCCAGCAGCTTAGCGGGCGGGGACGACGAGCAGTACTTC.

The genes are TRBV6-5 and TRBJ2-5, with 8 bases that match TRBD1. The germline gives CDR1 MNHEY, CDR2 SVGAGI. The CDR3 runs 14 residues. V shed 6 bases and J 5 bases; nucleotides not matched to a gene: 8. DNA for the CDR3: TGTGCCAGCAGGAACAGGGGGGAGTGGGAGACCCAGTACTTC. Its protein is CASRNRGEWETQYF.

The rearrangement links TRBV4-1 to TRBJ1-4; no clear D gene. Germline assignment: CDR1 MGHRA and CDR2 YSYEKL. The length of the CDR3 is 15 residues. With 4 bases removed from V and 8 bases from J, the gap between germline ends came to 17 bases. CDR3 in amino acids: CASSRSGPRLEKLFF. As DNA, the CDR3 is TGCGCCAGCAGCCGATCGGGTCCCCGCCTCGAAAAACTGTTTTTT.

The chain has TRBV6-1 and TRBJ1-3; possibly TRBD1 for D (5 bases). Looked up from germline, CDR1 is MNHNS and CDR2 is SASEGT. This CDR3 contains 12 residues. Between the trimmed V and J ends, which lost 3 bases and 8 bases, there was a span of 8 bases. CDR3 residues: CASSDRVDTIYF. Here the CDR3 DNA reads TGTGCCAGCAGTGACAGGGTTGACACCATATATTTT.

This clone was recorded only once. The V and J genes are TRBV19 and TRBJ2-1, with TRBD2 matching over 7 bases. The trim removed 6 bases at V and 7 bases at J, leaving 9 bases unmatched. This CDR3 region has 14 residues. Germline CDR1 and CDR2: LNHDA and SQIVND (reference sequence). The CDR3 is CASSLYRGVNEQFF. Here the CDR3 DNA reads TGTGCCAGTAGCTTATACCGGGGGGTAAATGAGCAGTTCTTC.

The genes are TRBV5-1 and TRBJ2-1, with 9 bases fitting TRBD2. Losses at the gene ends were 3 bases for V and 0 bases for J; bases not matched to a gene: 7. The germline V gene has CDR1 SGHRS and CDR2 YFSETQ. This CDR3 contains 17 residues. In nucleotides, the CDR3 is TGCGCCAGCAGCTCGGGACTAGCTGCGAGCTCCTACAATGAGCAGTTCTTC. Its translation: CASSSGLAASSYNEQFF. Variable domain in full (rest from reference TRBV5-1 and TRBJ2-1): KAGVTQTPRYLIKTRGQQVTLSCSPISGHRSVSWYQQTPGQGLQFLFEYFSETQRNKGNFPGRFSGRQFSNSRSEMNVSTLELGDSALYLCASSSGLAASSYNEQFFGPGTRLTVL.

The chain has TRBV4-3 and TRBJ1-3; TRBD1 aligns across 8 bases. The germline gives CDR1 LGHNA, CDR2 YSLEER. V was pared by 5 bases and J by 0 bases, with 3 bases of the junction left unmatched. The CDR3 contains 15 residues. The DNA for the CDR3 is TGCGCCAGCAGCAACGGACAGGGCTCTGGAAACACCATATATTTT. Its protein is CASSNGQGSGNTIYF.

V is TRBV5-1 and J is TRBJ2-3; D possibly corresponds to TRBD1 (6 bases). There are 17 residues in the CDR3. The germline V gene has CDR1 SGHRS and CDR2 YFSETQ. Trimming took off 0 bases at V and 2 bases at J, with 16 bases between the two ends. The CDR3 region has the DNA TGCGCCAGCAGCTTGGCCCGGCAGACAGGAGACACAGATACGCAGTATTTT. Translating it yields CASSLARQTGDTDTQYF. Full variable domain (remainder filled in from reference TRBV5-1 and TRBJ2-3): KAGVTQTPRYLIKTRGQQVTLSCSPISGHRSVSWYQQTPGQGLQFLFEYFSETQRNKGNFPGRFSGRQFSNSRSEMNVSTLELGDSALYLCASSLARQTGDTDTQYFGPGTRLTVL.

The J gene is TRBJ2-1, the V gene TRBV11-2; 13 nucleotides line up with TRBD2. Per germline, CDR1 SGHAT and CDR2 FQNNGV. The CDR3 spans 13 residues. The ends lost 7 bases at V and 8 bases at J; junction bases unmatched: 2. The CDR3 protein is CASKLAGGDEQFF. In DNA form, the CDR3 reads TGTGCCAGCAAACTAGCGGGGGGGGATGAGCAGTTCTTC.

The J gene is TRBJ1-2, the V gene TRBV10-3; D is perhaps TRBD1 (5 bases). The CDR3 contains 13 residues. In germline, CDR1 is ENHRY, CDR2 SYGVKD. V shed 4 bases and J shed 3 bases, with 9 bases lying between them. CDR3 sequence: CAISGTGDYGYTF. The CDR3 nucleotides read TGTGCCATCAGTGGGACGGGGGACTATGGCTACACCTTC.

The CDR3 loop reads CASSQAETQYF. CDR3 DNA sequence: TGTGCCAGCAGCCAAGCAGAGACCCAGTACTTC. The chain uses TRBV5-4 and TRBJ2-5; D uncertain. Looked up from germline, CDR1 is SGHNT and CDR2 is YYREEE (reference sequence). This CDR3 is built from 11 residues. Between the trimmed V and J ends, which lost 4 bases and 4 bases, there was a span of 5 bases.

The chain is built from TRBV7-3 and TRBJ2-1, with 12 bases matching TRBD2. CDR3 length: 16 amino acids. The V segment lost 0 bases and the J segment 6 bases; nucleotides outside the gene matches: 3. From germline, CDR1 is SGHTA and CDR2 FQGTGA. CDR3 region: CASSLTPSGGGNEQFF. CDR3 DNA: TGTGCCAGCAGCTTAACCCCTAGCGGGGGGGGCAATGAGCAGTTCTTC.

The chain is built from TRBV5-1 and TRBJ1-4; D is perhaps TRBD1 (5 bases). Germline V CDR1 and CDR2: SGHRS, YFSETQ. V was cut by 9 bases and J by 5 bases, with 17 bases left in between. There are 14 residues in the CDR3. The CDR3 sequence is CATGRGSVNEKLFF. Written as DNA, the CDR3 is TGCGCCACCGGAAGGGGCAGCGTAAATGAAAAACTGTTTTTT.

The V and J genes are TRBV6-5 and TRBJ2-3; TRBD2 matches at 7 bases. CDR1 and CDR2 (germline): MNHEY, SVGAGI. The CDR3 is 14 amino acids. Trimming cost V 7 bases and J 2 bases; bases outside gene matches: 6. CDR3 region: CASTDGGITDTQYF. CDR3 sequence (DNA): TGTGCCAGCACGGACGGGGGGATCACAGATACGCAGTATTTT.

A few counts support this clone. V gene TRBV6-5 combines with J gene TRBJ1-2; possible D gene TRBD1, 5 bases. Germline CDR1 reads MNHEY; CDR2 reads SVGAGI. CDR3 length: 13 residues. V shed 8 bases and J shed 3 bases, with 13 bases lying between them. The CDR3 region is CASSSQGDYGYTF. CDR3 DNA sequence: TGTGCCAGCTCATCTCAGGGCGACTATGGCTACACCTTC.

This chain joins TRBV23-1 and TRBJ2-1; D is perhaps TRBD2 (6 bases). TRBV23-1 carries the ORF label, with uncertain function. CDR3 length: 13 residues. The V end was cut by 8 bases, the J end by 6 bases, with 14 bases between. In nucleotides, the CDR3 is TGCGCCAGCTTAGGGGACTTATTCAATGAGCAGTTCTTC. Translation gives CASLGDLFNEQFF.

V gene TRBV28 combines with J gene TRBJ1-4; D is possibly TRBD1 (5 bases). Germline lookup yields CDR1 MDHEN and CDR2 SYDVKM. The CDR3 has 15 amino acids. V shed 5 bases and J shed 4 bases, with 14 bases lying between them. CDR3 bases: TGTGCCAGCAGTCCGTCAGGACACCATAATGAAAAACTGTTTTTT. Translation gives CASSPSGHHNEKLFF.

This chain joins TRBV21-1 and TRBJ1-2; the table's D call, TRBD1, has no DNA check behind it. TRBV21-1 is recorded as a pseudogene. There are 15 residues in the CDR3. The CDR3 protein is CASSCRDRLSYGYTF. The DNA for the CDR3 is TGTGCCAGCAGCTGTCGGGACAGACTTTCCTATGGCTACACCTTC.

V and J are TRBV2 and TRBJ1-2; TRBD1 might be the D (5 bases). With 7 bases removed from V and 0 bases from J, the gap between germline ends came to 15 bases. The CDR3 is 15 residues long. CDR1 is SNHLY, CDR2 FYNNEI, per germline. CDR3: CASKIGREANYGYTF. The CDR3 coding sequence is TGTGCCAGCAAAATAGGCAGGGAAGCTAACTATGGCTACACCTTC. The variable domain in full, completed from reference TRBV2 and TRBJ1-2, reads EPEVTQTPSHQVTQMGQEVILRCVPISNHLYFYWYRQILGQKVEFLVSFYNNEISEKSEIFDDQFSVERPDGSNFTLKIRSTKLEDSAMYFCASKIGREANYGYTFGSGTRLTVV.

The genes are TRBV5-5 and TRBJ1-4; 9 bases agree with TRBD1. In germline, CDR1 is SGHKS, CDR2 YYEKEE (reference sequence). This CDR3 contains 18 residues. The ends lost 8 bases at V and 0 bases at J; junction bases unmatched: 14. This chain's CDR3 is CASTSGTGLGATNEKLFF. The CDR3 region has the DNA TGTGCCAGTACCTCCGGGACAGGGCTGGGAGCAACTAATGAAAAACTGTTTTTT. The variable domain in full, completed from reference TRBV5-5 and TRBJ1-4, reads DAGVTQSPTHLIKTRGQQVTLRCSPISGHKSVSWYQQVLGQGPQFIFQYYEKEERGRGNFPDRFSARQFPNYSSELNVNALLLGDSALYLCASTSGTGLGATNEKLFFGSGTQLSVL.

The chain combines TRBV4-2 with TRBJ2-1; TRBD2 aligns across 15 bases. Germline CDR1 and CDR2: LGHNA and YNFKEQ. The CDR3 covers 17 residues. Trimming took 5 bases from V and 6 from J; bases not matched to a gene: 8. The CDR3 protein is CASSVYGTSGGFNEQFF. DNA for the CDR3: TGTGCCAGCAGCGTATACGGGACTAGCGGGGGGTTCAATGAGCAGTTCTTC.

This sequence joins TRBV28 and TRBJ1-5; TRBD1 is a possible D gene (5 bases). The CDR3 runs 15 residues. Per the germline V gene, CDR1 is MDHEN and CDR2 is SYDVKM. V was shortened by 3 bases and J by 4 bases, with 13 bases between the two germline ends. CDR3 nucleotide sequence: TGTGCCAGCAGTTTTTCACGACAGTTTAATCAGCCCCAGCATTTT. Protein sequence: CASSFSRQFNQPQHF.

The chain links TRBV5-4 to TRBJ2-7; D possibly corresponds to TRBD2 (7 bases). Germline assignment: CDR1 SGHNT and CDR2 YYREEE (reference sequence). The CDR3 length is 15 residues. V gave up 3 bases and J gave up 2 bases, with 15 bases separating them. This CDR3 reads CASSSGGAGAYEQYF. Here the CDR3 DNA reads TGTGCCAGCAGCTCCGGGGGCGCGGGGGCCTACGAGCAGTACTTC.